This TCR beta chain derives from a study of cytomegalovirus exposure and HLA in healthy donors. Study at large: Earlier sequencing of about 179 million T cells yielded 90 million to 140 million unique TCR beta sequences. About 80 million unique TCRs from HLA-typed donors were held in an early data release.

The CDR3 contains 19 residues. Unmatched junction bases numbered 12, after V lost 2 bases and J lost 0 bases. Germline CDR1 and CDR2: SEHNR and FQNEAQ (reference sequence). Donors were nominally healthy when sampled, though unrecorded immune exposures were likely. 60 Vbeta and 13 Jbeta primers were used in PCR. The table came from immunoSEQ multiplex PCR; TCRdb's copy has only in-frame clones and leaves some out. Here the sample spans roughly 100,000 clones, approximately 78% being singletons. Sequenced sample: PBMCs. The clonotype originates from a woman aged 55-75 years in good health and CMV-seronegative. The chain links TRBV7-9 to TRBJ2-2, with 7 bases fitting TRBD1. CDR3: CASSLSGRTGETNTGELFF. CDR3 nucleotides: TGTGCCAGCAGCTTAAGCGGCCGGACAGGAGAGACGAACACCGGGGAGCTGTTTTTT.